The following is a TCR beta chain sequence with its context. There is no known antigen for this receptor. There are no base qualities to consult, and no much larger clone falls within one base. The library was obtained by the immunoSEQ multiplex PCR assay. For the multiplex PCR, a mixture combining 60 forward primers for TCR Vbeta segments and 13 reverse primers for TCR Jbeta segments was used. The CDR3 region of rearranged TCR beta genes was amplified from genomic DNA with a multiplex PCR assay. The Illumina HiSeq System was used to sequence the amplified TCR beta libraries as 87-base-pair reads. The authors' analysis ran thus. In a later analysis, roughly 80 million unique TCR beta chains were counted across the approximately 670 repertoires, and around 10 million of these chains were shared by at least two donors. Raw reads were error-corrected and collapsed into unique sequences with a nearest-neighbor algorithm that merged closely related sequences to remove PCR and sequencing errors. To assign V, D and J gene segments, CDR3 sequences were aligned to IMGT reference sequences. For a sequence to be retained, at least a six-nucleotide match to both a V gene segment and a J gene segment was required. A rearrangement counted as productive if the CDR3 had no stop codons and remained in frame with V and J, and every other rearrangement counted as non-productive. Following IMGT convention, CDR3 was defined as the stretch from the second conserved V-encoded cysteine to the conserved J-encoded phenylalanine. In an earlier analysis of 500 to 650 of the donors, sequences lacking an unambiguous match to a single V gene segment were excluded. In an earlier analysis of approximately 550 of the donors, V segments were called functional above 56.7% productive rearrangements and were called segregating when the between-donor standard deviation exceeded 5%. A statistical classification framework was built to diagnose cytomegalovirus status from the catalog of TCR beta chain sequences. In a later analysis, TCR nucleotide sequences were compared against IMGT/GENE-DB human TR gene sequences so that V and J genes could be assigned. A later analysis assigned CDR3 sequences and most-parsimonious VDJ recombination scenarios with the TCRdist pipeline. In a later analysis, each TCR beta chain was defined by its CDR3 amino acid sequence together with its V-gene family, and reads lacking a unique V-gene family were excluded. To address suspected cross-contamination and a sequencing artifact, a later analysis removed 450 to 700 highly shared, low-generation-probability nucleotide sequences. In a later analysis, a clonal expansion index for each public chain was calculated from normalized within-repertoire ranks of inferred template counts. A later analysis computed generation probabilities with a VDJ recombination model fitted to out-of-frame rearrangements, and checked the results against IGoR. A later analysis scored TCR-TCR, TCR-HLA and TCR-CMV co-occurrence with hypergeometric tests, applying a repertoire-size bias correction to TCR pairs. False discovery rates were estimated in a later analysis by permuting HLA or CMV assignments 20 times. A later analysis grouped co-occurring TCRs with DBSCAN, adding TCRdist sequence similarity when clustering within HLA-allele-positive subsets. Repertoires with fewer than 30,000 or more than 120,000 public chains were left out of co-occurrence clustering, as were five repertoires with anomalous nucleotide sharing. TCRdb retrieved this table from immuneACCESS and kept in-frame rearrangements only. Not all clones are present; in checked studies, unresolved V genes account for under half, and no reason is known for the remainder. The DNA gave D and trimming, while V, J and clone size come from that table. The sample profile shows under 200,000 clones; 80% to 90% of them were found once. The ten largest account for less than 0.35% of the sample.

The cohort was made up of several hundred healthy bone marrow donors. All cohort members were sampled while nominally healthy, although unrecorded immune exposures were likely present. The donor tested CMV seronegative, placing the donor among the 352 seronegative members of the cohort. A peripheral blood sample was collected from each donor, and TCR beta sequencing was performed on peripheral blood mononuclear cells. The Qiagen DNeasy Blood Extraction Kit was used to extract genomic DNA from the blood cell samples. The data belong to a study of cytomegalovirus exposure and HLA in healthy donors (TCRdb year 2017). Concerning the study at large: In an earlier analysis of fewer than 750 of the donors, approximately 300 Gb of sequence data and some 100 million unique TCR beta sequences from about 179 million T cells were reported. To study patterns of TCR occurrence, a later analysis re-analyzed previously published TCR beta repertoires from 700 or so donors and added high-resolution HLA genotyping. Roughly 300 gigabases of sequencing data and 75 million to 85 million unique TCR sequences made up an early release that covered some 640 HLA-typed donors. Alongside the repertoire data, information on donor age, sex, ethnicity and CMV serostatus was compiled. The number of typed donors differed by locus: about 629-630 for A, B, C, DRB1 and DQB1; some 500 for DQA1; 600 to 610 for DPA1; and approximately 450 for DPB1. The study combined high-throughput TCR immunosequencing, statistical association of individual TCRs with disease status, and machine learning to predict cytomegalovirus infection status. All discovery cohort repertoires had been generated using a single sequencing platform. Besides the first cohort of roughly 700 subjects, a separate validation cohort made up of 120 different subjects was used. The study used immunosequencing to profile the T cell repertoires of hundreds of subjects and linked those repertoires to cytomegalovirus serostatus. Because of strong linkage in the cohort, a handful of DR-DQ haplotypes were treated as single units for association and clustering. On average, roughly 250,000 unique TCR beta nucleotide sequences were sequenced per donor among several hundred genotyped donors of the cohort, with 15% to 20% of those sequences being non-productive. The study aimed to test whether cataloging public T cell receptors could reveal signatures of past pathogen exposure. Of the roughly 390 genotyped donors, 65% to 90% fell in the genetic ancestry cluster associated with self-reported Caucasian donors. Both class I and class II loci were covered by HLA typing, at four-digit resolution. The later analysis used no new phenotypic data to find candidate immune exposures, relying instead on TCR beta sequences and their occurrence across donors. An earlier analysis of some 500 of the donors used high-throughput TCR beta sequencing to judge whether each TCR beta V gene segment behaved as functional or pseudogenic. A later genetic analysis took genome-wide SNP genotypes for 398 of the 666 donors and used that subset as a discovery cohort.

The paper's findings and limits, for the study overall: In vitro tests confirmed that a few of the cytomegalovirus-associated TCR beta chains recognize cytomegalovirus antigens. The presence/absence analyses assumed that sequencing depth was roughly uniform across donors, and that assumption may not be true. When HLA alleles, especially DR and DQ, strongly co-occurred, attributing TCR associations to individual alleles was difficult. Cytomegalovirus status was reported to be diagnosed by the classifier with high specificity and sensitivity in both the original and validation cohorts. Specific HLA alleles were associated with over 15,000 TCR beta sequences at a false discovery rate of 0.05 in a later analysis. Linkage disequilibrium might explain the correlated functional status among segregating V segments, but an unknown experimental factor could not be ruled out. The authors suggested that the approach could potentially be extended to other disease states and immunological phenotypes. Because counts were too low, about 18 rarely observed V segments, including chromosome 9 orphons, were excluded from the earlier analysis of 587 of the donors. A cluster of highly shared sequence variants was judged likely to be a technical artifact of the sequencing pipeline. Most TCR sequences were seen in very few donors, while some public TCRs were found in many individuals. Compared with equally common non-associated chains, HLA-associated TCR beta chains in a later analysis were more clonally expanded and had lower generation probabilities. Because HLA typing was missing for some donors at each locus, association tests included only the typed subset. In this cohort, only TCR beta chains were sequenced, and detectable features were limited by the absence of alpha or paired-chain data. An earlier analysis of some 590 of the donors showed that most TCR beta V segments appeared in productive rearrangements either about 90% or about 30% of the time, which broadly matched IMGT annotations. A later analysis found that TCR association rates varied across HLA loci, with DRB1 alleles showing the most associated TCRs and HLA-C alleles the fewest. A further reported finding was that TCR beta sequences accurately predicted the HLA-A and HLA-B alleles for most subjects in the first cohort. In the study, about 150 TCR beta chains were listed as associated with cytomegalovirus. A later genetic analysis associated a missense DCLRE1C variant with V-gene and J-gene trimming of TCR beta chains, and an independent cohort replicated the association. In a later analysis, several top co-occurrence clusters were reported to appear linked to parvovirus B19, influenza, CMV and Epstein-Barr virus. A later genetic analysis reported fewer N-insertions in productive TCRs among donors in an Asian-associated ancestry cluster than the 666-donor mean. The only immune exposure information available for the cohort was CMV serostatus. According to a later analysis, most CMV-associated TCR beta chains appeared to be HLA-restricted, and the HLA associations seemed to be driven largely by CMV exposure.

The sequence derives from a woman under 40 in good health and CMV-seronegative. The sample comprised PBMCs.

The sequenced DNA is TGTGCCAGCAGCAGGACACGTTACGAGCAGTACTTC. Its protein is CASSRTRYEQYF. This chain is built from TRBV14 and TRBJ2-7; perhaps TRBD1 is the D gene, with 5 bases matching. Including cysteine and phenylalanine, the CDR3 has 12 amino acids. Of all the DNA, just the CDR3 is kept, 36 bases in frame from base 1. Reading the germline V gene gives CDR1 SGHDN and CDR2 FVKESK. V gives up 5 bases and J gives up 4 bases, and the segment between their germline ends measures 9 bases.